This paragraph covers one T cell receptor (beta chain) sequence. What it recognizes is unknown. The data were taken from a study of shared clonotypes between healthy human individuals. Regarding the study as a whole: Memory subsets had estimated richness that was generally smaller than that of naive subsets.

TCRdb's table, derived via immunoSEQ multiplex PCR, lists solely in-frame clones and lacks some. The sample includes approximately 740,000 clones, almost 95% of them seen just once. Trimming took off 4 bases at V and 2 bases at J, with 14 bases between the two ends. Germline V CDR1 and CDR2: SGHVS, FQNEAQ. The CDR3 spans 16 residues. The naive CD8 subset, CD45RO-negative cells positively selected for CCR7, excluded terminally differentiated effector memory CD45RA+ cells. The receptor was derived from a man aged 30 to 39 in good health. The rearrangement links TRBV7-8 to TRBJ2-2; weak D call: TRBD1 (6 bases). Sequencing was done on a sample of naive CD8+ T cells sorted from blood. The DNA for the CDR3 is TGTGCCAGCAGCTGGGTCGGACAGCTCAACACCGGGGAGCTGTTTTTT. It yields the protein CASSWVGQLNTGELFF.